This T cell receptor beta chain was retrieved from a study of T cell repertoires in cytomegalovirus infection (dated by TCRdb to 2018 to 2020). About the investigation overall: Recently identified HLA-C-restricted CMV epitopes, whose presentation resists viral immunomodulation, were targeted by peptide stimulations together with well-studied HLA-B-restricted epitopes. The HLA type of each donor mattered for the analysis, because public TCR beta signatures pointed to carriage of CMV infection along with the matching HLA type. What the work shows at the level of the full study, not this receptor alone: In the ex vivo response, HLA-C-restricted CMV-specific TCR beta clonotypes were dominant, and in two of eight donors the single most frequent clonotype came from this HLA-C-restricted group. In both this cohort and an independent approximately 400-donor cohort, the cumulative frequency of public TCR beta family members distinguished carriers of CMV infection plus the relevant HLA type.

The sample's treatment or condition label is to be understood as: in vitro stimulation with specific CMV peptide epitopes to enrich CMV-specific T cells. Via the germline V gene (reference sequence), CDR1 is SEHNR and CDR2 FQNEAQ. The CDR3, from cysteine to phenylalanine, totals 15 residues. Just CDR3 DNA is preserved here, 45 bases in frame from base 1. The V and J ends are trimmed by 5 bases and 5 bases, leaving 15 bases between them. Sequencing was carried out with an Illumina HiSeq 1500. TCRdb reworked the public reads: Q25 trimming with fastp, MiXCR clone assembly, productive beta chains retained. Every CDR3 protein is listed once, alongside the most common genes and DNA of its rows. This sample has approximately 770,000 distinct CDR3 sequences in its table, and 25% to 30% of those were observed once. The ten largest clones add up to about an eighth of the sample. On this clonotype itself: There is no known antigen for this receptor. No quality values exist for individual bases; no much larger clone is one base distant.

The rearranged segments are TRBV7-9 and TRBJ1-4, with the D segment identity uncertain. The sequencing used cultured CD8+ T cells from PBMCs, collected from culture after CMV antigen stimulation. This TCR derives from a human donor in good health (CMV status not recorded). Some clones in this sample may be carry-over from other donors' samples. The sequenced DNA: TGTGCCAGCAGCCCCACCCGGGGATTAAATGAAAAACTGTTTTTT. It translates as CASSPTRGLNEKLFF.